The 24 T cell receptor beta chains below all came from one sample that was sequenced in a study of T cell repertoires in cytomegalovirus infection. TCRdb used MiXCR to reprocess the reads, holding one entry per CDR3 protein. Among some 280,000 distinct CDR3 sequences listed, around 15% were seen once. The material sequenced was PBMCs. Receptor source: a human donor in good health (CMV status not recorded). Some clones in this sample may be carry-over from other donors' samples.

The chain has TRBV19 and TRBJ2-7; 7 positions match TRBD2. The CDR3 runs to 12 residues. Germline CDR1 LNHDA, CDR2 SQIVND (reference sequence). V was pared by 5 bases and J by 4 bases, with 2 bases of the junction left unmatched. The CDR3 DNA reads as TGTGCCAGTAGTCGGGGGGAGTACGAGCAGTACTTC. This encodes CASSRGEYEQYF.

The table lists this clonotype with many counts. V and J are TRBV2 and TRBJ2-5; D unresolved. The CDR3 extends over 12 amino acids. Germline CDR1 reads SNHLY; CDR2 reads FYNNEI. V dropped 5 bases and J dropped 1 base, with 5 bases sitting between them. Here the CDR3 reads CASSHTQETQYF. CDR3 nucleotides: TGTGCCAGCAGTCACACCCAAGAGACCCAGTACTTC.

V and J are TRBV20-1 and TRBJ1-2; D remains unclear. With 3 bases removed from V and 2 bases from J, the gap between germline ends came to 10 bases. Germline values: CDR1 DFQATT, CDR2 SNEGSKA (reference sequence). This CDR3 comprises 13 residues. CDR3 coding DNA: TGCAGTGCTAGTCACGGGGAGAACTATGGCTACACCTTC. Translated, it gives CSASHGENYGYTF.

J is TRBJ2-3 and V is TRBV6-5; no reliable D call. The CDR3 has 15 residues. The germline V gene encodes CDR1 MNHEY and CDR2 SVGAGI. V was cut by 4 bases and J by 0 bases, with 11 bases left in between. CDR3 region: CASSSPRSSTDTQYF. The CDR3 DNA is TGTGCCAGCAGTTCCCCGCGGTCTAGCACAGATACGCAGTATTTT.

This chain links TRBV28 with TRBJ2-3; TRBD2 aligns across 7 bases. Germline CDR1 and CDR2: MDHEN and SYDVKM. V gave up 5 bases and J gave up 2 bases; unmatched junction bases: 4. The CDR3 runs to 14 residues. The CDR3 is CASSQAGITDTQYF. For the CDR3, the DNA is TGTGCCAGCAGTCAAGCGGGAATCACAGATACGCAGTATTTT. Full variable domain (rest looked up from reference TRBV28 and TRBJ2-3): DVKVTQSSRYLVKRTGEKVFLECVQDMDHENMFWYRQDPGLGLRLIYFSYDVKMKEKGDIPEGYSVSREKKERFSLILESASTNQTSMYLCASSQAGITDTQYFGPGTRLTVL.

This clonotype was found a few times. The chain recombines TRBV29-1 with TRBJ2-7; TRBD2 might be the D (5 bases). This CDR3 contains 11 residues. The germline V gene has CDR1 SQVTM and CDR2 ANQGSEA. V was cut by 4 bases and J by 2 bases, with 6 bases left in between. Here the CDR3 reads CSVGGTYEQYF. CDR3 nucleotides: TGCAGCGTTGGAGGGACCTACGAGCAGTACTTC.

This clonotype was recorded at least ten times. This chain joins TRBV7-2 and TRBJ2-5; 9 bases line up with TRBD1. The ends lost 2 bases at V and 5 bases at J; junction bases unmatched: 9. The CDR3 has 16 residues. CDR1 and CDR2 from the germline V gene are SGHTA and FQGNSA. The CDR3 bases are TGTGCCAGCAGCTTAAACCGTGGGACAGGGCACGAGACCCAGTACTTC. Amino acids: CASSLNRGTGHETQYF.

The chain links TRBV7-8 to TRBJ2-7; 10 bases map to TRBD2. V gave up 4 bases and J gave up 0 bases; unmatched junction bases: 12. The germline gives CDR1 SGHVS, CDR2 FQNEAQ. This CDR3 spans 18 amino acids. The CDR3 DNA reads TGTGCCAGCAGCTGGAACCCGACGACTAGCGGGCTCTCCTACGAGCAGTACTTC. Residues: CASSWNPTTSGLSYEQYF.

The V and J genes are TRBV14 and TRBJ1-6, with unresolved D. This CDR3 is 13 amino acids long. Trimming pared 7 bases from V and 8 bases from J, leaving 12 bases between. Per the germline V gene, CDR1 is SGHDN and CDR2 is FVKESK. This CDR3 reads CASNPRLDSPLHF. The CDR3 DNA reads as TGTGCCAGCAACCCGCGGTTGGATTCACCCCTCCACTTT.

This CDR3 reads CASSYDRGPYQPQHF. The CDR3, as DNA: TGTGCCAGCAGTTACGACAGGGGACCATATCAGCCCCAGCATTTT. The chain recombines TRBV6-2 or TRBV6-3 with TRBJ1-5; 8 nucleotides agree with TRBD1. J was trimmed by 5 bases and V by 2 bases; bases with no gene match: 5. The CDR3 covers 15 residues. Germline CDR1 and CDR2: MNHEY and SVGEGT.

This clonotype was detected ten times or more. The rearrangement joins TRBV7-2 to TRBJ2-7, with D perhaps being TRBD1 or TRBD2 (6 bases each). CDR1 is SGHTA, CDR2 FQGNSA, per germline. This CDR3 is 15 amino acids long. The V end was cut by 2 bases, the J end by 3 bases, with 14 bases between. This CDR3 reads CASSLKRLGGYEQYF. The CDR3 DNA reads as TGTGCCAGCAGCTTAAAGCGACTAGGGGGCTACGAGCAGTACTTC.

This clonotype turned up a few times. This chain links TRBV2 with TRBJ1-1, with D maybe TRBD1 (5 bases). The germline CDR1 and CDR2 sequences are SNHLY and FYNNEI. V gave up 7 bases and J gave up 2 bases, with 14 bases separating them. The CDR3 runs 14 residues. This CDR3 is CASTRGQPNTEAFF. CDR3 nucleotides: TGTGCCAGCACCCGCGGACAACCAAACACTGAAGCTTTCTTT.

This clonotype occurred many times. J is TRBJ1-2 and V is TRBV25-1; 7 bases map to TRBD1. The CDR3 covers 15 residues. CDR1 and CDR2 (germline): MGHDK, SYGVNS. Trimming took 1 base from V and 0 from J; bases not matched to a gene: 2. CDR3 nucleotides: TGTGCCAGCAGTGAATGGGACAGACCTAACTATGGCTACACCTTC. Protein product: CASSEWDRPNYGYTF.

The J gene is TRBJ1-1, the V gene TRBV5-1; 8 bases are shared with TRBD1. The CDR3 loop spans 14 amino acids. Germline CDR1 SGHRS, CDR2 YFSETQ. V lost 1 base and J lost 5; bases outside the gene matches: 4. The CDR3 loop reads CASSLNRGETEAFF. The CDR3 coding sequence is TGCGCCAGCAGCTTGAACAGGGGGGAAACTGAAGCTTTCTTT. Full variable domain (missing parts from reference TRBV5-1 and TRBJ1-1): KAGVTQTPRYLIKTRGQQVTLSCSPISGHRSVSWYQQTPGQGLQFLFEYFSETQRNKGNFPGRFSGRQFSNSRSEMNVSTLELGDSALYLCASSLNRGETEAFFGQGTRLTVV.

Many counts were recorded for this clonotype. The chain is built from TRBV7-3 and TRBJ1-2, with 7 bases that match TRBD1. Per the germline V gene, CDR1 is SGHTA and CDR2 is FQGTGA. This CDR3 is built from 20 residues. J gave up 7 bases and V 2 bases, and 25 bases lay outside the gene matches. CDR3 DNA sequence: TGTGCCAGCAGCTTATTTCCACTGACCGGGACAGACTTCCCTTTTCGTGGCTACACCTTC. It is translated as CASSLFPLTGTDFPFRGYTF.

This clonotype showed up many times. The CDR3 region has the DNA TGTGCCAGCAGCGCCCCTCCGGGACCTAGAGATGAGACCCAGTACTTC. Protein product: CASSAPPGPRDETQYF. The chain carries TRBV7-2 and TRBJ2-5; D tentatively reads TRBD1 or TRBD2 (5 bases each). The germline gives CDR1 SGHTA, CDR2 FQGNSA. The CDR3 has 16 residues. V lost 5 bases and J 5 bases, leaving 21 bases between the germline ends.

The chain uses TRBV6-6 and TRBJ2-7; a possible D gene is TRBD1 (6 bases). Per germline, CDR1 MNHNY and CDR2 SVGAGI (reference sequence). Trimming removed 6 bases at V and 0 bases at J, with 12 bases between. The CDR3 spans 14 residues. CDR3 sequence: CASRPGTPSYEQYF. The CDR3 region has the DNA TGTGCCAGCAGGCCCGGGACACCCTCCTACGAGCAGTACTTC.

Many counts were recorded for this clonotype. The rearrangement uses TRBV27 and TRBJ2-3; 8 bases match TRBD1. Germline trimming cut 6 bases from V and 3 bases from J; bases unmatched to any gene: 5. The V gene's germline CDR1 is MNHEY and CDR2 SMNVEV (reference sequence). The CDR3 has 14 residues. The CDR3 is CASRLTGVTDTQYF. As DNA, the CDR3 is TGTGCCAGCAGGCTGACAGGGGTGACAGATACGCAGTATTTT.

The chain recombines TRBV7-9 with TRBJ1-5; D unresolved. The CDR3 consists of 12 residues. V gave up 5 bases and J gave up 7 bases, with 9 bases separating them. Germline lookup yields CDR1 SEHNR and CDR2 FQNEAQ (reference sequence). For the CDR3, the DNA is TGTGCCAGCAGCCCTGGCAGGCAGCCCCAGCATTTT. It yields the protein CASSPGRQPQHF.

This clonotype was counted a few times. This chain joins TRBV15 and TRBJ1-6, with D hard to call. CDR3 length: 12 residues. Trimming took 0 bases from V and 7 from J, leaving 1 base between them. Germline CDR1 and CDR2: LNHNV and YYDKDF (reference sequence). The DNA for the CDR3 is TGTGCCACCAGCAGAGAGAATTCACCCCTCCACTTT. It specifies CATSRENSPLHF.

This clonotype was counted a few times. The chain has TRBV15 and TRBJ2-1, with TRBD2 matching over 13 bases. Germline loops: CDR1 LNHNV, CDR2 YYDKDF (reference sequence). The junction had 14 bases not matched to a gene; V was cut back by 5 bases and J by 7 bases. The length of the CDR3 is 18 residues. DNA for the CDR3: TGTGCCACCAGCTCAGGACTAGCGGGAGCCAGCCGGTTTAATGAGCAGTTCTTC. Its protein is CATSSGLAGASRFNEQFF.

V is TRBV20-1 and J is TRBJ1-1; TRBD1 might be the D (6 bases). The CDR3 spans 12 residues. Trimming took off 3 bases at V and 8 bases at J, with 13 bases between the two ends. CDR1 is DFQATT, CDR2 SNEGSKA, per germline (reference sequence). CDR3 DNA sequence: TGCAGTGCTAGTTCGGGGGCAGGGGAAGCTTTCTTT. Translated: CSASSGAGEAFF.

This clonotype was seen at least ten times. The chain combines TRBV19 with TRBJ2-2; TRBD2 agrees at 8 bases. The ends lost 5 bases at V and 5 bases at J; junction bases unmatched: 4. The CDR3 loop spans 14 amino acids. Germline CDR1 is LNHDA and CDR2 is SQIVND (reference sequence). The CDR3 protein is CASSSPGGTGELFF. CDR3 sequence (DNA): TGTGCCAGTAGTTCCCCGGGGGGGACCGGGGAGCTGTTTTTT.

This clonotype was seen more than once but under ten times. The rearrangement joins TRBV20-1 to TRBJ2-5, with TRBD1 matching 10 bases. The CDR3 has 14 residues. Germline V gene lookup returns CDR1 DFQATT and CDR2 SNEGSKA (reference sequence). The V gene end was trimmed by 2 bases and the J gene end by 4 bases; junction bases not matched to a gene: 4. The CDR3 sequence: CSARSRTGGETQYF. As DNA, the CDR3 is TGCAGTGCTAGATCCCGGACAGGGGGAGAGACCCAGTACTTC.